Included here is one T cell receptor (beta chain) sequence, with context. Its antigen is not identified. The team made cDNA by running eight separate reactions for each sample. TCRdb re-called the 5' RACE reads and gives one entry per CDR3 protein, without DNA. Its table lists 350,000 to 400,000 distinct CDR3 sequences. This specimen comes from a study of monozygotic twins with inflammatory bowel disease. Study outcomes and limitations: IBD patients exhibited fewer clonotypes shared with other individuals than healthy twins, particularly with disease activity. Telling apart the different T cell subtypes was not possible.

Germline V gives CDR1 SEHNR, CDR2 FQNEAQ (reference sequence). The CDR3 sequence is 15 residues long. V gene TRBV7-9 combines with J gene TRBJ2-7; TCRdb returns TRBD2, unconfirmable since there is no DNA. The source of this sequence is a human donor with ulcerative colitis or Crohn's disease, or a healthy co-twin of an affected twin (not recorded which). Sequences were obtained from blood. CDR3 protein: CASSRGPTRNYEQYF.